This T cell receptor (beta chain) emerged from a study of technical replicates of blood from a handful of donors (dated by TCRdb to 2015 to 2018). Libraries were built with the immunoSEQ multiplex PCR assay. TCRdb's version of the immuneACCESS table is confined to in-frame rearrangements and falls short of the full clone set. An unresolved V gene accounts for under half of the shortfall where checked; the remainder is of unknown origin. The sample table holds 75,000 to 85,000 clones, of which 90% to 96% were seen once. The leading ten clones occupy about 0.36% of the sample. The germline V gene yields ENHRY for CDR1 and SYGVKD for CDR2. V and J are trimmed by 10 bases and 0 bases, and the gene matches miss 13 bases of the junction. The CDR3 has 17 amino acids, counting the end cysteine and phenylalanine. CDR3 DNA is the only sequence kept; it has 51 bases, read in frame from the first base. Comment on this clone: Its target antigen remains unknown. Qualities for individual bases were not recorded, and no much larger clone is one base off.

The sequence derives from a human donor in good health. The sequence joins TRBV10-3 to TRBJ1-3; the junction holds 9 bases that match TRBD1. Sequencing was performed on T cells isolated from PBMCs. The DNA sequence is given as TGTGCCACGAGGGACAGGGAGGCAAAAAGCTCTGGAAACACCATATATTTT. Its protein reads: CATRDREAKSSGNTIYF.